The rows below give T cell receptor beta chains drawn from one sample of a study of a mutant IDH1 vaccine in newly diagnosed glioma. Their antigen targets remain unknown. Using immunoSEQ multiplex PCR, the repertoire was profiled, and TCRdb retains in-frame clones only, with some absent. The table has around 50,000 clones, around four fifths seen once. The specimen was PBMCs, collected from a glioma patient whose treatment included an IDH1 peptide vaccine. These receptors all come from a woman between 18 and 30 years old with glioma. The CDR3 runs from the conserved cysteine through the conserved F or W. The order of the fields is CDR3 length, clone size, J gene, V gene, D gene, CDR3 protein, CDR3 DNA. A D gene is named only where the DNA matches it firmly. Clone size is stated in some rows and not others, as once, few, many or a class when expanded.

13,.,TRBJ2-3,TRBV10-3,TRBD2,CAIRGSGKDTQYF,TGTGCCATCAGGGGTAGCGGGAAGGATACGCAGTATTTT
12,.,TRBJ2-7,TRBV19,TRBD1,CASSRDSYEQYF,TGTGCCAGCAGCCGGGACAGCTACGAGCAGTACTTC
14,.,TRBJ2-2,TRBV14,.,CASSHGAYTGELFF,TGTGCCAGCAGCCATGGGGCATACACCGGGGAGCTGTTTTTT
13,.,TRBJ2-2,TRBV19,.,CASTRVMTGELFF,TGTGCCTCGACGCGGGTGATGACCGGGGAGCTGTTTTTT
13,.,TRBJ1-5,TRBV27,TRBD1,CASRRQGEQPQHF,TGTGCCAGCAGGAGGCAGGGGGAGCAGCCCCAGCATTTT
15,.,TRBJ1-4,TRBV27,.,CASSLSGLASEKLFF,TGTGCCAGCAGTTTATCGGGCCTGGCTTCCGAAAAACTGTTTTTT
16,.,TRBJ2-2,TRBV7-3,TRBD2,CASSLTGRLRAGELFF,TGTGCCAGCAGCTTAACCGGGAGGCTGCGGGCCGGGGAGCTGTTTTTT
14,few,TRBJ1-1,TRBV6-5,TRBD1,CASSQGQGNTEAFF,TGTGCCAGCAGTCAGGGACAGGGGAACACTGAAGCTTTCTTT
12,few,TRBJ1-1,TRBV6-6,.,CASSYSSTEAFF,TGTGCCAGCAGTTACTCGTCCACTGAAGCTTTCTTT
12,.,TRBJ1-3,TRBV7-9,.,CAAAGEGNTIYF,TGTGCCGCCGCGGGAGAAGGGAACACCATATATTTT
14,.,TRBJ2-1,TRBV7-9,.,CASSTGFSYNEQFF,TGTGCCAGCAGTACAGGTTTCTCCTACAATGAGCAGTTCTTC
15,.,TRBJ2-1,TRBV5-6,TRBD2,CASSFSGGLGNEQFF,TGTGCCAGCAGCTTTTCGGGGGGACTCGGAAATGAGCAGTTCTTC
11,once,TRBJ2-7,TRBV5-6,.,CASRSSYEQYF,TGTGCCAGCAGATCGAGCTACGAGCAGTACTTC
15,.,TRBJ2-4,TRBV29-1,TRBD1,CSVGDSLLAKNIQYF,TGCAGCGTTGGGGACAGCCTCTTAGCCAAAAACATTCAGTACTTC
13,few,TRBJ2-5,TRBV6-1,.,CASSDGAGASQYF,TGTGCCAGCAGTGACGGTGCCGGGGCGTCCCAGTACTTC
12,.,TRBJ2-7,TRBV2,.,CATSIQGGEQYF,TGTGCCACCTCCATCCAGGGAGGCGAGCAGTACTTC
15,once,TRBJ2-7,TRBV7-9,TRBD1,CASSLAQGKAYEQYF,TGTGCCAGCAGCTTAGCACAGGGGAAGGCCTACGAGCAGTACTTC
15,.,TRBJ1-4,TRBV7-2,TRBD1,CASSPQGGNNEKLFF,TGTGCCAGCAGCCCCCAGGGGGGAAATAATGAAAAACTGTTTTTT
14,few,TRBJ1-5,TRBV19,.,CASSLGGSNQPQHF,TGTGCCAGTAGTCTGGGCGGCAGCAATCAGCCCCAGCATTTT
16,.,TRBJ2-7,TRBV9,.,CASSVEDSTPSYEQYF,TGTGCCAGCAGCGTAGAGGACAGCACCCCCTCCTACGAGCAGTACTTC
16,.,TRBJ2-2,TRBV27,TRBD1,CASSSQQGPLTGELFF,TGTGCCAGCAGTTCCCAACAGGGGCCGCTCACCGGGGAGCTGTTTTTT
14,.,TRBJ1-1,TRBV11-1,TRBD1,CASSFMDRGTEAFF,TGTGCCAGCAGCTTTATGGACAGGGGGACTGAAGCTTTCTTT
11,.,TRBJ2-5,TRBV6-5,.,CASSYSETQYF,TGTGCCAGCAGTTACAGCGAGACCCAGTACTTC
12,.,TRBJ1-2,TRBV29-1,.,CSAREGGYGYTF,TGCAGCGCCCGAGAGGGCGGCTATGGCTACACCTTC
16,.,TRBJ2-5,TRBV7-9,.,CASSLARRRAGETQYF,TGTGCCAGCAGCTTAGCCAGGCGGAGGGCAGGAGAGACCCAGTACTTC
14,.,TRBJ2-1,TRBV6-5,TRBD2,CASSRTSEYNEQFF,TGTGCCAGCAGCCGGACTAGCGAGTACAATGAGCAGTTCTTC
14,.,TRBJ2-1,TRBV10-2,.,CASSVGSFANEQFF,TGCGCCAGCAGTGTTGGGTCCTTCGCCAATGAGCAGTTCTTC
15,.,TRBJ1-1,TRBV28,.,CASSSQLGTYTEAFF,TGTGCCAGCAGCTCCCAGTTGGGGACTTACACTGAAGCTTTCTTT
15,.,TRBJ1-1,TRBV5-4,.,CASSAEGVRDTEAFF,TGTGCCAGCAGCGCAGAGGGAGTAAGGGACACTGAAGCTTTCTTT
13,.,TRBJ2-3,TRBV18,.,CASQTLTTDTQYF,TGTGCCAGCCAAACGCTCACGACAGATACGCAGTATTTT
15,.,TRBJ1-4,TRBV18,.,CASSLQRSTNEKLFF,TGTGCCAGCTCACTCCAGCGCTCAACTAATGAAAAACTGTTTTTT
14,.,TRBJ2-2,TRBV27,.,CASQRGANTGELFF,TGTGCCAGCCAGAGGGGCGCGAACACCGGGGAGCTGTTTTTT
14,.,TRBJ2-7,TRBV27,TRBD1,CASSLTGQGVEQYF,TGTGCCAGCAGTTTGACCGGACAGGGGGTCGAGCAGTACTTC
20,few,TRBJ1-5,TRBV16,TRBD1,CASSQLAGQGMRGLGQPQHF,TGTGCCAGCAGCCAACTAGCCGGACAGGGAATGAGGGGATTGGGCCAGCCCCAGCATTTT
15,.,TRBJ2-1,TRBV29-1,TRBD2,CSVDRTSGGSNEQFF,TGCAGCGTTGACCGGACTAGCGGGGGGTCAAATGAGCAGTTCTTC
14,few,TRBJ1-4,TRBV5-1,.,CASSWGGTNEKLFF,TGCGCCAGCAGCTGGGGAGGCACTAATGAAAAACTGTTTTTT
19,.,TRBJ2-3,TRBV9,TRBD2,CASSGPGTSGRWGTDTQYF,TGTGCCAGCAGCGGACCCGGGACTAGCGGGAGGTGGGGCACAGATACGCAGTATTTT
13,.,TRBJ1-3,TRBV18,.,CASSPFSGNTIYF,TGTGCCAGCTCACCATTCTCTGGAAACACCATATATTTT
14,.,TRBJ2-2,TRBV6-1,TRBD1,CASGGTGDTGELFF,TGTGCCAGCGGCGGAACAGGGGACACCGGGGAGCTGTTTTTT
20,.,TRBJ2-7,TRBV23-1,.,CASSQSRCAGASPYAYEQYF,TGCGCCAGCAGTCAATCTAGATGTGCAGGGGCCTCGCCGTACGCCTACGAGCAGTACTTC
18,.,TRBJ2-5,TRBV11-3,TRBD2,CASSLDPLAGGPQETQYF,TGTGCCAGCAGCTTAGATCCCTTGGCGGGAGGGCCCCAAGAGACCCAGTACTTC
14,.,TRBJ1-5,TRBV18,.,CASSPDLRGQPQHF,TGTGCCAGCTCACCTGACCTTCGGGGTCAGCCCCAGCATTTT
15,.,TRBJ2-7,TRBV4-1,TRBD2,CASSLNSGGPYEQYF,TGCGCCAGCAGCCTCAATAGCGGGGGACCCTACGAGCAGTACTTC
14,.,TRBJ1-2,TRBV9,TRBD1,CASSAPGQGYGYTF,TGTGCCAGCAGCGCCCCGGGACAGGGCTATGGCTACACCTTC
16,.,TRBJ2-1,TRBV9,.,CASSPPRPLAYNEQFF,TGTGCCAGCAGCCCGCCCAGACCCTTAGCCTACAATGAGCAGTTCTTC
13,.,TRBJ1-2,TRBV7-9,.,CASSLGRQDGYTF,TGTGCCAGCAGCTTAGGCCGACAGGACGGCTACACCTTC
18,.,TRBJ1-4,TRBV4-1,.,CASSQAPLRRRGPEKLFF,TGCGCCAGCAGCCAAGCCCCGCTCCGCCGCCGGGGGCCCGAAAAACTGTTTTTT
13,.,TRBJ1-1,TRBV19,TRBD1,CASSGRDRVEAFF,TGTGCCAGTAGTGGAAGGGACAGGGTAGAAGCTTTCTTT
15,few,TRBJ2-1,TRBV6-5,.,CASSRRPRDSNEQFF,TGTGCCAGCAGTAGGCGACCTAGAGACTCCAATGAGCAGTTCTTC
16,.,TRBJ2-2,TRBV4-1,TRBD2,CASSQSGGPNTGELFF,TGCGCCAGCAGCCAGAGCGGGGGGCCGAACACCGGGGAGCTGTTTTTT
11,.,TRBJ1-3,TRBV30,.,CAWGSGNTIYF,TGTGCCTGGGGATCCGGGAACACCATATATTTT
11,.,TRBJ1-1,TRBV20-1,.,CSARKGTEAFF,TGCAGTGCTAGAAAAGGCACTGAAGCTTTCTTT
11,.,TRBJ2-4,TRBV20-1,.,CSARDFDIQYF,TGCAGTGCTAGAGATTTTGACATTCAGTACTTC
15,once,TRBJ1-1,TRBV7-8,.,CASSLDPSGKTEAFF,TGTGCCAGCAGCTTAGACCCCTCCGGGAAGACTGAAGCTTTCTTT
15,.,TRBJ2-3,TRBV6-5,TRBD2,CASSYSTGGADTQYF,TGTGCCAGCAGTTACTCTACGGGAGGCGCAGATACGCAGTATTTT
14,.,TRBJ2-1,TRBV5-6,TRBD1,CASSLGTGGNEQFF,TGTGCCAGCAGCTTGGGGACAGGGGGGAATGAGCAGTTCTTC
14,.,TRBJ1-1,TRBV6-5,TRBD1,CASREDTGATEAFF,TGTGCCAGCAGGGAGGACACAGGGGCCACTGAAGCTTTCTTT
16,.,TRBJ2-7,TRBV7-8,TRBD2,CASSLVSGRAAYEQYF,TGTGCCAGCAGCTTAGTCAGCGGGAGGGCAGCCTACGAGCAGTACTTC
15,.,TRBJ2-7,TRBV6-5,TRBD1,CASIPYKGQPYEQYF,TGTGCCAGCATTCCCTACAAGGGACAGCCCTACGAGCAGTACTTC
13,.,TRBJ2-7,TRBV27,.,CASSLSSIYEQYF,TGTGCCAGCAGTTTATCGAGTATTTACGAGCAGTACTTC